The TCR beta chain under discussion was sequenced for a study of blood T cell repertoires in COVID-19. Study background: COVID-19 samples collected from the United States, Italy and Spain covered acute and convalescent phases. The cDNA or gDNA used as material had been derived from T cells, B-cell-depleted T cells, or PBMCs.

Per the study methods: Nucleated cell number was recorded as an estimate derived from reference gene primer amplification. The protocol was immunoSEQ multiplex PCR, while the TCRdb copy is restricted to in-frame clones and leaves out a portion. The V and J calls and the clone size are those of that table, but D and trimming were determined from the DNA. This table has 200,000 to 250,000 clones, 70% to 90% appearing once. The CDR3 totals 14 residues. The V gene lost 3 bases and the J gene lost 4 bases, with 12 bases spanning the gap. Germline loops: CDR1 SGHTA, CDR2 FQGNSA. What was sequenced was peripheral blood. This clonotype originated in a woman aged 18 to 35 who had recovered from COVID-19. This chain connects TRBV7-2 to TRBJ1-1; D call uncertain. DNA of the CDR3: TGTGCCAGCAGCTTGGTTCATGAGGGCACTGAAGCTTTCTTT. Translating it yields CASSLVHEGTEAFF. Full variable domain (outside the CDR3, taken from reference TRBV7-2 and TRBJ1-1): GAGVSQSPSNKVTEKGKDVELRCDPISGHTALYWYRQSLGQGLEFLIYFQGNSAPDKSGLPSDRFSAERTGGSVSTLTIQRTQQEDSAVYLCASSLVHEGTEAFFGQGTRLTVV.